Listed here is a single T cell receptor (beta chain). The junction had 4 bases not matched to a gene; V was cut back by 0 bases and J by 5 bases. This CDR3 spans 15 amino acids. The germline V gene has CDR1 SGDLS and CDR2 YYNGEE. Everyone who took part was roughly 18 to 89 years old, and they came from about two dozen US areas. Recovered participants had two consecutive negative NP/OP PCR tests, healthcare professional clearance, or symptom resolution. This entry comes from a study of blood T cell repertoires in COVID-19. In the study overall: Italy, Spain and the United States were the sources of the convalescent and acute COVID-19 samples. In each case, the material was cDNA or gDNA derived from T cells, B-cell-depleted T cells, or PBMCs.

The assay was immunoSEQ multiplex PCR, and TCRdb's table has in-frame clones only and misses some. The data contain some 390,000 clones, about nine tenths of them singletons. This TCR derives from a woman aged 25 to 39 who had recovered from COVID-19. The chain couples TRBV9 to TRBJ2-2, with 7 bases identical to TRBD1. The material sequenced was PBMCs or T cells enriched from blood (not recorded which). The CDR3 is CASSVATGETGELFF. In nucleotides, the CDR3 is TGTGCCAGCAGCGTAGCTACAGGGGAGACCGGGGAGCTGTTTTTT.